The 3 T cell receptor beta chains presented below share a single source sample, sequenced in a study of T cell responses to AZD1222 COVID-19 vaccine. Clones were sequenced by immunoSEQ multiplex PCR, and TCRdb holds only the in-frame ones, with some missing. Of approximately 77,000 clones listed, roughly 90% were seen once; the top ten hold more than 4.5%. Specimen: peripheral blood, collected 28 days after the second AZD1222 dose. The receptors originated from an adult who received the AZD1222 COVID-19 vaccine.

In DNA form, the CDR3 reads TGTGCCAGCTCACGATCGAGCCAAGAGACCGGGGAGCTGTTTTTT. Its translation: CASSRSSQETGELFF. The chain couples TRBV18 to TRBJ2-2, with D unclear. From germline, CDR1 is KGHSH and CDR2 LQKENI. This CDR3 comprises 15 residues. Trimming left V 4 bases short and J 5 bases short, with 14 bases between.

The chain carries TRBV27 and TRBJ2-1, with TRBD2 as a possible D gene (7 bases). There are 16 residues in the CDR3. Germline CDR1 reads MNHEY; CDR2 reads SMNVEV (reference sequence). The V and J ends lost 5 bases and 10 bases respectively, with 24 bases between them. CDR3 sequence (DNA): TGTGCCAGCAGTCCAAGGGGGGGCTCACCCCCCAGAGAGCAGTTCTTC. This sequence encodes CASSPRGGSPPREQFF.

The chain recombines TRBV4-1 with TRBJ2-7, with 7 bases identical to TRBD2. V was clipped by 3 bases and J by 1 base; unmatched bases: 6. The CDR3 runs to 15 residues. Germline V gene sequence: CDR1 MGHRA, CDR2 YSYEKL. CDR3 amino acids: CASSHTSDPSYEQYF. For the CDR3, the DNA is TGCGCCAGCAGCCATACTAGCGACCCTTCCTACGAGCAGTACTTC.